These T cell receptor beta chains were read from a single sample in a study of CD8+CD57+ T cells in acquired aplastic anemia. Each CDR3 protein gets one entry after TCRdb re-called the reads with MiXCR. The sample has hundreds of thousands of distinct CDR3 sequences, roughly 68% seen once; the top ten hold 4%. The sample comprised sorted CD4+, CD8+, or CD8+CD57+ T cells (not recorded which) from PBMCs. The receptors shown here come from a human donor in good health, serving as a control. Both conserved end residues are part of each CDR3. The order of the fields is D gene, V gene, clone size, J gene, CDR3 DNA, CDR3 protein. A D gene is named only where the DNA matches it firmly. Only some rows state a clone size, as once, few, many or a class for expanded clones.

d_call: TRBD1; v_call: TRBV7-8; clone_size: .; j_call: TRBJ2-3; cdr3_nt: TGTGCCAGCAGCCTTGATAGGGACAGCTCTGAAACCACCTATTTT; cdr3_aa: CASSLDRDSSETTYF
d_call: .; v_call: TRBV7-3; clone_size: .; j_call: TRBJ2-7; cdr3_nt: TGTGCCAGCAGCTTCGCGGGGGCGGACACCGGGGAGCTGCAGTACTTC; cdr3_aa: CASSFAGADTGELQYF
d_call: TRBD1; v_call: TRBV7-9; clone_size: .; j_call: TRBJ1-2; cdr3_nt: TGTGCCAGCAGCAGGCCTACAGGGGGCACCTTC; cdr3_aa: CASSRPTGGTF
d_call: TRBD1; v_call: TRBV29-1; clone_size: .; j_call: TRBJ2-1; cdr3_nt: TGCAGCGTTGCGCGTGCCGGGACAGGGAACAATGAGCAGTTCTTC; cdr3_aa: CSVARAGTGNNEQFF
d_call: .; v_call: TRBV4-1; clone_size: .; j_call: TRBJ1-1; cdr3_nt: TGCGCCAGCAGCCAAGTTGGAGGGGTCGGGAGGGGAGCTTTCTTT; cdr3_aa: CASSQVGGVGRGAFF
d_call: .; v_call: TRBV7-2; clone_size: .; j_call: TRBJ1-2; cdr3_nt: TGTGCCAGCAGCCAAGCGGGGGGGTCCTACGAGCAGTACTACACCTTC; cdr3_aa: CASSQAGGSYEQYYTF
d_call: .; v_call: TRBV7-9; clone_size: .; j_call: TRBJ1-2; cdr3_nt: TGTGCCAGCAGCGTAGCCTACAATGAGCAGTGCTTCGGCTTC; cdr3_aa: CASSVAYNEQCFGF
d_call: .; v_call: TRBV30; clone_size: many; j_call: TRBJ1-3; cdr3_nt: TGTGCCTGGAATCAGGGGTCTGGAAACACCATATATTTT; cdr3_aa: CAWNQGSGNTIYF
d_call: .; v_call: TRBV7-9; clone_size: .; j_call: TRBJ1-2; cdr3_nt: TGTGCCAGCAGCTCGTACTCCTACGGCTACACCTTC; cdr3_aa: CASSSYSYGYTF
d_call: .; v_call: TRBV2; clone_size: .; j_call: TRBJ2-7; cdr3_nt: TGTGCCAGCAGCGGGGAACGGACCTACACAGGTTACGAGCAGTACTTC; cdr3_aa: CASSGERTYTGYEQYF
d_call: .; v_call: TRBV7-2; clone_size: many; j_call: TRBJ2-1; cdr3_nt: TGTGCCAGCAGCTTAGACAGGGCCATCAATGAGCAGTTCTTC; cdr3_aa: CASSLDRAINEQFF
d_call: TRBD1; v_call: TRBV5-1; clone_size: once; j_call: TRBJ2-1; cdr3_nt: TGCGCCAGCAGCGGATCGGACAGGGCCCCGTTCTTC; cdr3_aa: CASSGSDRAPFF
d_call: .; v_call: TRBV29-1; clone_size: .; j_call: TRBJ2-1; cdr3_nt: TGCAGCGTTGGGCCGAGCGGAGGTCGGAGCTCCCACAATGGGCAGTTCTTC; cdr3_aa: CSVGPSGGRSSHNGQFF
d_call: .; v_call: TRBV20-1; clone_size: .; j_call: TRBJ1-2; cdr3_nt: TGCAGTGCTCGCCCTGGCCGGGGACATAACTATGGCTACACCTTC; cdr3_aa: CSARPGRGHNYGYTF
d_call: TRBD1; v_call: TRBV9; clone_size: once; j_call: TRBJ2-5; cdr3_nt: TGTGCCAGCAGTGTGGACAGGGGGGGGACCTCCTACTTC; cdr3_aa: CASSVDRGGTSYF
d_call: .; v_call: TRBV20-1; clone_size: .; j_call: TRBJ2-3; cdr3_nt: TGCAGTGCTAGAGGGGTAGCGGAGTATTTT; cdr3_aa: CSARGVAEYF
d_call: .; v_call: TRBV13; clone_size: .; j_call: TRBJ2-7; cdr3_nt: TGCGCCAGCAGCTTACACGGACAGAGCACCTACGAGCAGTACTTC; cdr3_aa: CASSLHGQSTYEQYF
d_call: TRBD1; v_call: TRBV6-5; clone_size: .; j_call: TRBJ1-2; cdr3_nt: TGTGCCAGCAATTCTACAGGGGCGACTAACTATGGCTACACCTTC; cdr3_aa: CASNSTGATNYGYTF
d_call: .; v_call: TRBV9; clone_size: few; j_call: TRBJ1-2; cdr3_nt: TGTGCCAGCAGCGTTTCTGGCTACACCTTC; cdr3_aa: CASSVSGYTF
d_call: .; v_call: TRBV10-3; clone_size: .; j_call: TRBJ1-2; cdr3_nt: TGTGCCAGCAGTCGGACGGCATATGGCTACACCTTC; cdr3_aa: CASSRTAYGYTF
d_call: .; v_call: TRBV20-1; clone_size: many; j_call: TRBJ1-6; cdr3_nt: TGCAGTGCTAGAGCAGTCGGGGGGGCGGCCTCCTATAATTCACCCCTCCACTTT; cdr3_aa: CSARAVGGAASYNSPLHF
d_call: .; v_call: TRBV19; clone_size: few; j_call: TRBJ1-6; cdr3_nt: TGTGCCAGTAATACAGGGCGGAATTCACCCCTCCACTTT; cdr3_aa: CASNTGRNSPLHF
d_call: TRBD1; v_call: TRBV19; clone_size: many; j_call: TRBJ2-7; cdr3_nt: TGTGCCAGTAGTATAGGTGAAGGGGGCTCAGACGAGCAGTACTTC; cdr3_aa: CASSIGEGGSDEQYF
d_call: .; v_call: TRBV19; clone_size: many; j_call: TRBJ2-6; cdr3_nt: TGTGCCAGTAGTAGGTCACAGGTGGGCTCTGGGGCCAACGTCCTGACTTTC; cdr3_aa: CASSRSQVGSGANVLTF
d_call: TRBD1; v_call: TRBV9; clone_size: many; j_call: TRBJ1-1; cdr3_nt: TGTGCCAGCAGCGTTGGGCGACAGGGGGCAGAGAACACTGAAGCTTTCTTT; cdr3_aa: CASSVGRQGAENTEAFF
d_call: .; v_call: TRBV7-4; clone_size: .; j_call: TRBJ2-1; cdr3_nt: TGTGCCAGCCGCGTGGACACCTACAATGAGCAGTTCTTC; cdr3_aa: CASRVDTYNEQFF
d_call: TRBD2; v_call: TRBV6-5; clone_size: .; j_call: TRBJ2-3; cdr3_nt: TGTGCCACCAGGGCGGGGGGCACCACAGATACGCAGTATTTT; cdr3_aa: CATRAGGTTDTQYF
d_call: TRBD1; v_call: TRBV7-7; clone_size: .; j_call: TRBJ2-5; cdr3_nt: TGTGCCAGCAGTCAGACAGGGCCCGGTGGAGAGACCCAGTACTTC; cdr3_aa: CASSQTGPGGETQYF
d_call: .; v_call: TRBV7-8; clone_size: .; j_call: TRBJ2-1; cdr3_nt: TGTGCCAGCGCACGAAACGGGCTATCTAATGAAAAACTGTTC; cdr3_aa: CASARNGLSNEKLF
d_call: .; v_call: TRBV7-2; clone_size: .; j_call: TRBJ2-1; cdr3_nt: TGTGCCAGCAGCTTACTTTGGGGAAACAATGAGCAGTTCTTC; cdr3_aa: CASSLLWGNNEQFF
d_call: TRBD2; v_call: TRBV7-2; clone_size: many; j_call: TRBJ2-7; cdr3_nt: TGTGCCAGCAGCTTAGGAGGTAGCGGGGGGGCATATGGCGAGCAGTACTTC; cdr3_aa: CASSLGGSGGAYGEQYF
d_call: .; v_call: TRBV7-3; clone_size: .; j_call: TRBJ1-1; cdr3_nt: TGTGCCAGCAGCTTAAGTCGGCCAGAAGCTTTCTTT; cdr3_aa: CASSLSRPEAFF
d_call: .; v_call: TRBV7-2; clone_size: .; j_call: TRBJ2-6; cdr3_nt: TGTGCCAGCAACTTAGCAGGGCGGCGTGGGGTTAGTGGGGCCAACGCCCTGACTTTC; cdr3_aa: CASNLAGRRGVSGANALTF
d_call: .; v_call: TRBV7-9; clone_size: .; j_call: TRBJ2-1; cdr3_nt: TGTGCCACCGGGTTACTAGGCCTCTACAATGACACCTTCTTC; cdr3_aa: CATGLLGLYNDTFF
d_call: .; v_call: TRBV20-1; clone_size: many; j_call: TRBJ2-3; cdr3_nt: TGCAGTGCTAGCTCGGGGGAGGGCACAGATACGCAGTATTTT; cdr3_aa: CSASSGEGTDTQYF
d_call: .; v_call: TRBV7-9; clone_size: .; j_call: TRBJ2-2; cdr3_nt: TGTGCCAGCAGCTTAAGTCTAGCTGGCGGGGAGCTGTTT; cdr3_aa: CASSLSLAGGELF
d_call: TRBD2; v_call: TRBV7-2; clone_size: .; j_call: TRBJ2-7; cdr3_nt: TGTGTGCGAGCGGGGACGGGCGAGCAGTACTTC; cdr3_aa: CVRAGTGEQYF
d_call: .; v_call: TRBV9; clone_size: .; j_call: TRBJ2-7; cdr3_nt: TGTGCCAGCAGCGTGGGACGAGGGGCGTCCTACGAGCAGTACTTC; cdr3_aa: CASSVGRGASYEQYF
d_call: .; v_call: TRBV7-9; clone_size: .; j_call: TRBJ2-3; cdr3_nt: TGTGCCAGCAGCGAAGCCGACAGCAGCACATATACGCAGTATTTT; cdr3_aa: CASSEADSSTYTQYF
d_call: .; v_call: TRBV7-2; clone_size: many; j_call: TRBJ1-2; cdr3_nt: TGTGCCAGCAGCCGCACAGGGCCGGGCGATTACAACTATGGCTACACCTTC; cdr3_aa: CASSRTGPGDYNYGYTF